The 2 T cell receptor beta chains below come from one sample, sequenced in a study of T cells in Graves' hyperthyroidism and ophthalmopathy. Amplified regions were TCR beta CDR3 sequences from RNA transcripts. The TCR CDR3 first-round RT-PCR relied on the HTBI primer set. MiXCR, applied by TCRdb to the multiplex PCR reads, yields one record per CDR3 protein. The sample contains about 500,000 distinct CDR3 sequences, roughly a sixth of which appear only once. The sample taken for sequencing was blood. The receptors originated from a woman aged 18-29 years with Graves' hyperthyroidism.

CDR3: CSAGRGRSPDYGYTF. CDR3 sequence (DNA): TGCAGTGCAGGCAGGGGGCGCAGCCCAGACTATGGCTACACCTTC. The chain employs TRBV20-1 and TRBJ1-2; 8 bases agree with TRBD1. CDR3 length: 15 residues. J was trimmed by 3 bases and V by 6 bases; bases with no gene match: 12. CDR1 and CDR2 (germline): DFQATT, SNEGSKA (reference sequence).

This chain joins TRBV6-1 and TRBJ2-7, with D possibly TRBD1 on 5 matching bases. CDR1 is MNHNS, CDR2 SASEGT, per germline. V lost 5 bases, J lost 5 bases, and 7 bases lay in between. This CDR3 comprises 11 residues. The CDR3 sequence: CASSQQDEQYF. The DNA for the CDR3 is TGTGCCAGCAGTCAACAGGACGAGCAGTACTTC.